The TCR beta chain under discussion was sequenced for a study of cytomegalovirus exposure and HLA in healthy donors. Findings of the study overall: Presence/absence comparisons presumed near-even sequencing depth among donors.

CDR1 is SGDLS and CDR2 is YYNGEE in the germline V gene. This CDR3 contains 15 residues. V lost 1 base to trimming and J lost 8 bases; unmatched junction nucleotides: 5. This clone was seen more than once but under ten times. Antigen: not known. The PCR used 60 Vbeta and 13 Jbeta primers. Assay: immunoSEQ multiplex PCR; the TCRdb copy retains only in-frame clones and omits some. This sample yields 90,000 to 110,000 clones, of which 13% to 15% are seen a single time; about 0.8% belongs to the top ten. The clonotype comes from a female donor in good health and CMV-seronegative. Sample: PBMCs. The chain employs TRBV9 and TRBJ1-6, with 8 bases lining up with TRBD1. The CDR3 here is CASSVSGGEDSPLHF. Written as DNA, the CDR3 is TGTGCCAGCAGCGTATCAGGGGGCGAGGATTCACCCCTCCACTTT.